Below are 7 T cell receptor beta chains sequenced from a single sample in a study of CD8+ T cells in alopecia areata. Treatment here: oral pan-JAK inhibitor, 5-10 mg twice daily. Following extraction, RNA underwent reverse transcription to cDNA, which served as the sequencing template. Sequencing was performed with immunoSEQ multiplex PCR; in TCRdb, only in-frame clones are kept and a portion is missing. The sample carries about 74,000 clones, around 30% recorded once. Specimen: CD8+ T cells sorted from blood, collected at week 4, from a patient treated with tofacitinib. All receptors come from a human donor with alopecia areata.

This clone has only a few counts. The J gene is TRBJ2-3, the V gene TRBV9, with D tentatively TRBD2 (5 bases). Germline V gene lookup returns CDR1 SGDLS and CDR2 YYNGEE. The CDR3 has 13 amino acids. V was shortened by 3 bases and J by 5 bases, with 10 bases between the two germline ends. CDR3 nucleotides: TGTGCCAGCAGCGCAGAAAGCGGAGATACGCAGTATTTT. Translated, it gives CASSAESGDTQYF.

V and J are TRBV29-1 and TRBJ2-5; TRBD1 matches 9 bases. The CDR3 sequence is 11 residues long. Germline trimming cut 7 bases from V and 5 bases from J; bases unmatched to any gene: 2. Germline CDR1 is SQVTM and CDR2 is ANQGSEA. In nucleotides, the CDR3 is TGCAGCGCCGGGACAGGGGAGACCCAGTACTTC. It is translated as CSAGTGETQYF.

The chain employs TRBV29-1 and TRBJ2-5; no reliable D call. Germline loops: CDR1 SQVTM, CDR2 ANQGSEA. This CDR3 has 11 amino acids. Deletions cut 5 bases from V and 6 bases from J, with 10 bases between. CDR3 loop: CSVPRFQTQYF. In nucleotides, the CDR3 is TGCAGCGTTCCCCGCTTCCAGACCCAGTACTTC.

A few counts support this clone. V gene TRBV11-2 combines with J gene TRBJ2-2; no reliable D call. Germline assignment: CDR1 SGHAT and CDR2 FQNNGV. With 7 bases removed from V and 2 bases from J, the gap between germline ends came to 8 bases. This CDR3 comprises 13 residues. The CDR3 here is CASNQRNTGELFF. In DNA form, the CDR3 reads TGTGCCAGCAACCAAAGAAACACCGGGGAGCTGTTTTTT.

This clone was seen more than once but under ten times. The genes are TRBV29-1 and TRBJ2-7; the match to TRBD1 covers 9 bases. The CDR3 runs 13 residues. The trim removed 6 bases at V and 5 bases at J, leaving 8 bases unmatched. The V gene's germline CDR1 is SQVTM and CDR2 ANQGSEA. CDR3 amino acids: CSVARDRVNEQYF. CDR3 nucleotides: TGCAGCGTCGCCCGGGACAGGGTCAACGAGCAGTACTTC.

In its sample, this clone was seen a few times. As DNA, the CDR3 is TGTGCCAGCAGTGAATCTACGGCACCGTTCTTC. As protein: CASSESTAPFF. The gene calls are TRBV25-1 and TRBJ2-1; D is uncertain. Germline V gene lookup returns CDR1 MGHDK and CDR2 SYGVNS. The V end lost 1 base, the J end lost 15 bases, and 10 bases lay between the germline ends. The CDR3 extends over 11 amino acids.

The chain uses TRBV29-1 and TRBJ2-7; 8 bases match TRBD1. The CDR3 is 15 residues long. From germline, CDR1 is SQVTM and CDR2 ANQGSEA. With 0 bases clipped from V and 2 bases from J, the junction kept 6 bases outside the gene matches. CDR3 sequence: CSVEDGQGIPYEQYF. The CDR3 nucleotides read TGCAGCGTTGAAGATGGACAGGGTATTCCCTACGAGCAGTACTTC.